This T cell receptor (beta chain) was observed in a study of blood T cell repertoires in COVID-19. Study-level background: From the United States, Italy and Spain came samples of acute and convalescent COVID-19. T cells, B-cell-depleted T cells, or PBMCs provided the cDNA or gDNA that served as material.

Authors' data handling: Scientists estimated how many nucleated cells there were by amplifying reference gene primers. The assay was immunoSEQ multiplex PCR, and TCRdb's table has in-frame clones only and misses some. That table gives V, J and clone size, and the DNA gave D and trimming. The sample includes approximately 89,000 clones, 85% of them seen just once. CDR3 length: 15 residues. Germline CDR1 and CDR2: SGHAT and FQNNGV. Unmatched junction bases numbered 6, after V lost 5 bases and J lost 6 bases. The sample consisted of peripheral blood. The sequence derives from a woman aged 70-85 years with active or convalescent COVID-19. The chain couples TRBV11-2 to TRBJ2-2; 10 positions agree with TRBD1. The CDR3 DNA reads as TGTGCCAGCAGCCAGACAGGGGGCGCCGCCGGGGAGCTGTTTTTT. Protein sequence: CASSQTGGAAGELFF.